This TCR beta chain was documented in a study of T cells in tuberculosis. Study-level information: In South Africa, adults with active tuberculosis were compared with IGRA-negative and latently infected IGRA-positive adolescents.

Study-wide results and caveats: A GMM-specific repertoire classifier reached 80% to 90% accuracy, AUROC around 0.87. The TCR-beta difference was not significant; alpha differences partly reflected length. GMM-specific TCRs were nearer to active tuberculosis alpha repertoires, suggesting expansion.

CDR3 size: 15 residues. Germline values: CDR1 SGHAT, CDR2 FQNNGV. The V gene end was trimmed by 3 bases and the J gene end by 7 bases; junction bases not matched to a gene: 10. Only in-frame clones appear in the TCRdb table, and some are missing; sequencing was by immunoSEQ multiplex PCR. The sample includes over 40,000 clones, 95% of them seen just once. For this clone: The antigen remains undetermined.

The TCR originated in a donor aged 10-29 years with latent tuberculosis or without tuberculosis infection. Sequenced: PBMCs. The genes are TRBV11-2 and TRBJ1-2, with 8 bases lining up with TRBD1. The CDR3 spells CASSLSPGQGTGYTF. DNA of the CDR3: TGTGCCAGCAGCTTGTCCCCTGGACAGGGAACTGGCTACACCTTC. The full variable domain, completed using reference TRBV11-2 and TRBJ1-2, is EAGVAQSPRYKIIEKRQSVAFWCNPISGHATLYWYQQILGQGPKLLIQFQNNGVVDDSQLPKDRFSAERLKGVDSTLKIQPAKLEDSAVYLCASSLSPGQGTGYTFGSGTRLTVV.